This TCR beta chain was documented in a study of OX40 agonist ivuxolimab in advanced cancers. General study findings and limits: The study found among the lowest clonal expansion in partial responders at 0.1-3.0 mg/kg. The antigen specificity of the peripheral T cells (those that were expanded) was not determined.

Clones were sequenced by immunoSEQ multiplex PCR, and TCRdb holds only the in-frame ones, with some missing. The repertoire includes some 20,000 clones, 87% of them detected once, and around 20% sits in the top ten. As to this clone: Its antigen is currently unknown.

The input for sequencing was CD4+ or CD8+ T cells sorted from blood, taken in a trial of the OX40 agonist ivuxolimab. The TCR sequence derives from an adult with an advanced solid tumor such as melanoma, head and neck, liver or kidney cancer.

CDR3 coding DNA: TGTGCCAGCAGTTACGACGGAAACTACGAGCAGTACTTC. Amino acid sequence: CASSYDGNYEQYF. The chain recombines TRBV6-5 with TRBJ2-7; no reliable D call. The V and J ends lost 2 bases and 3 bases respectively, with 8 bases between them. The CDR3 spans 13 residues. The germline V gene has CDR1 MNHEY and CDR2 SVGAGI.